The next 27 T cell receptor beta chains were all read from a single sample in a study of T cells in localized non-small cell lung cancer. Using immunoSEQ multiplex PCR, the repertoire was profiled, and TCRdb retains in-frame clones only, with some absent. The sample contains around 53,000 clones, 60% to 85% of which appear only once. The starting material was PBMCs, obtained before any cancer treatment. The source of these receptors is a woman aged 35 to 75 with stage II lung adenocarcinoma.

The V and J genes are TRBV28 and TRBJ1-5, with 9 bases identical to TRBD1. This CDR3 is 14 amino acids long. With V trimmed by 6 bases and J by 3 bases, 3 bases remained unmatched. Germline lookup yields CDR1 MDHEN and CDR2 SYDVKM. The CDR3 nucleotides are TGTGCCAGCAGGAGACAGGGGGTCAATCAGCCCCAGCATTTT. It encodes CASRRQGVNQPQHF.

CDR3 sequence: CASSFSQETQYF. The CDR3 region has the DNA TGTGCCAGCAGCTTTTCCCAAGAGACCCAGTACTTC. The chain couples TRBV5-5 to TRBJ2-5; no clear D. Trimming shortened V by 2 bases and J by 1 base, and 3 bases separated the two germline ends. This CDR3 is 12 amino acids long. Germline assignment: CDR1 SGHKS and CDR2 YYEKEE (reference sequence). Looking up the rest from reference TRBV5-5 and TRBJ2-5 gives the full variable domain: DAGVTQSPTHLIKTRGQQVTLRCSPISGHKSVSWYQQVLGQGPQFIFQYYEKEERGRGNFPDRFSARQFPNYSSELNVNALLLGDSALYLCASSFSQETQYFGPGTRLLVL.

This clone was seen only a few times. CDR3 region: CASSAEGGQNSPLHF. The CDR3, as DNA: TGTGCCAGCAGCGCCGAGGGTGGGCAGAATTCACCCCTCCACTTT. This chain uses TRBV9 with TRBJ1-6; D gene ambiguous. The V and J ends lost 3 bases and 7 bases respectively, with 14 bases between them. The CDR3 runs 15 residues. Germline V gene lookup returns CDR1 SGDLS and CDR2 YYNGEE.

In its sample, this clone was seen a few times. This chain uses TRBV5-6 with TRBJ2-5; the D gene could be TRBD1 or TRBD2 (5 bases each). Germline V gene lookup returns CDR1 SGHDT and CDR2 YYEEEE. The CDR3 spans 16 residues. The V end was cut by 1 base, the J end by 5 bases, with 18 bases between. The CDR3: CASSLLWGSARETQYF. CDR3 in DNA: TGTGCCAGCAGCTTGCTTTGGGGGAGCGCTCGGGAGACCCAGTACTTC.

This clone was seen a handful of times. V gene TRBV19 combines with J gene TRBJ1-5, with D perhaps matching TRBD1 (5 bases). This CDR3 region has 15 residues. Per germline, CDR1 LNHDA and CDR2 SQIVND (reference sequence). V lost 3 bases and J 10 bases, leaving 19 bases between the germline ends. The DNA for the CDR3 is TGTGCCAGTAGTATGGGGATTGGGGCCCAGTATCCCCAGCATTTT. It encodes CASSMGIGAQYPQHF.

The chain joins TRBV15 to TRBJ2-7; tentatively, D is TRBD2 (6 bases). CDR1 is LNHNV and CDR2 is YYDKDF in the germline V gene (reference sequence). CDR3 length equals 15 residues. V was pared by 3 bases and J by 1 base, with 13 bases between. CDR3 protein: CATSRGGSGSYEQYF. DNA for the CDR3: TGTGCCACCAGCAGGGGGGGAAGCGGTTCCTACGAGCAGTACTTC.

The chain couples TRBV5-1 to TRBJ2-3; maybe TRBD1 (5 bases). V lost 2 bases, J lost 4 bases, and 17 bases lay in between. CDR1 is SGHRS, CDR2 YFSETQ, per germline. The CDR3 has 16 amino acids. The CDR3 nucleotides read TGCGCCAGCAGCTTTGACCTCTCAGGGTCAGCAGATACGCAGTATTTT. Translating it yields CASSFDLSGSADTQYF.

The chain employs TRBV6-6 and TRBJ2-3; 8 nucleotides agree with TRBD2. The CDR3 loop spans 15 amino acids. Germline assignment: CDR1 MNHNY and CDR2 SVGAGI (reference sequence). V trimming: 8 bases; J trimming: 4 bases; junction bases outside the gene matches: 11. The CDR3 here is CASVNRGGFPDTQYF. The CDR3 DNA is TGTGCCAGCGTAAACCGGGGGGGGTTCCCAGATACGCAGTATTTT.

CDR3 sequence: CASSIAAGRTDTQYF. The CDR3 DNA follows: TGTGCCAGTAGTATAGCTGCGGGGCGCACAGATACGCAGTATTTT. The J gene is TRBJ2-3, the V gene TRBV19; D may be TRBD2 (6 bases). The length of the CDR3 is 15 residues. In germline, CDR1 is LNHDA, CDR2 SQIVND (reference sequence). The V end was cut by 1 base, the J end by 1 base, with 9 bases between.

In nucleotides, the CDR3 is TGTGCCAGTTATGAGGGACCTACCTACGAGCAGTACTTC. It specifies CASYEGPTYEQYF. The chain links TRBV2 to TRBJ2-7; D is perhaps TRBD1 or TRBD2 (5 bases each). V was cut by 9 bases and J by 2 bases, with 14 bases left in between. Germline lookup yields CDR1 SNHLY and CDR2 FYNNEI. CDR3 length equals 13 residues.

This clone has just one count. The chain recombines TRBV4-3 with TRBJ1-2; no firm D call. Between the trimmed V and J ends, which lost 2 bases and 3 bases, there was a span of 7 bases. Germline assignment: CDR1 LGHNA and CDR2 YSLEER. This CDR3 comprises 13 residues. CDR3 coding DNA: TGCGCCAGCAGCCAACTCCTCGACTATGGCTACACCTTC. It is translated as CASSQLLDYGYTF.

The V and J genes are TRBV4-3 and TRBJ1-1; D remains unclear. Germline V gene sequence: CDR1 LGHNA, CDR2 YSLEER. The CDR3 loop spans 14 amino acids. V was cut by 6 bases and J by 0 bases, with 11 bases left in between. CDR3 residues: CASRETGLNTEAFF. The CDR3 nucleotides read TGCGCCAGCAGGGAGACCGGGCTGAACACTGAAGCTTTCTTT.

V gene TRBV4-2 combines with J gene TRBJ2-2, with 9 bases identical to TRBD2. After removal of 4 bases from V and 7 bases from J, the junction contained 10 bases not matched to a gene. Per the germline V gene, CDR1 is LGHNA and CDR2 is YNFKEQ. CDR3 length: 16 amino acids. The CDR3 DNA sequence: TGTGCCAGCAGCCTCTTTGAGCGGGGGGAAAGCGGGGAGCTGTTTTTT. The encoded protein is CASSLFERGESGELFF.

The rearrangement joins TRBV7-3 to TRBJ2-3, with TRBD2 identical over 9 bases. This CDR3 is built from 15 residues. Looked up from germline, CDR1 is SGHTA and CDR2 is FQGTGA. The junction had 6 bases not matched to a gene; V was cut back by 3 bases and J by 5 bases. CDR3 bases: TGTGCCAGCAGCTTGGACGGACTAGCGTTAGATACGCAGTATTTT. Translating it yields CASSLDGLALDTQYF.

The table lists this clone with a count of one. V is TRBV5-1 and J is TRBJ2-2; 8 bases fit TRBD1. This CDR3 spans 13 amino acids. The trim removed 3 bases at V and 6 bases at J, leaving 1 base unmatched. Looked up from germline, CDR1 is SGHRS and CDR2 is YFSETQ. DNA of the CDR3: TGCGCCAGCAGCTGGACAGGGTCCGGGGAGCTGTTTTTT. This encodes CASSWTGSGELFF.

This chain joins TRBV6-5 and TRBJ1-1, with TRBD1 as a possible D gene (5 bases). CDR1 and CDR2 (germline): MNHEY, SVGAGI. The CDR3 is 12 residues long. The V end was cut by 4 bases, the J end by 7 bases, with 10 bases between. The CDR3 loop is CASSSTAYEAFF. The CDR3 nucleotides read TGTGCCAGCAGTTCGACAGCCTATGAAGCTTTCTTT.

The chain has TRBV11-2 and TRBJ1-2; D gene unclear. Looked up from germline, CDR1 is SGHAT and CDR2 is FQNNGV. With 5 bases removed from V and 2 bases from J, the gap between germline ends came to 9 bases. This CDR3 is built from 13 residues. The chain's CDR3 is CASSPQVNYGYTF. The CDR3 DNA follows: TGTGCCAGCAGCCCCCAAGTGAACTATGGCTACACCTTC. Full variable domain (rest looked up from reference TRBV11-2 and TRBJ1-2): EAGVAQSPRYKIIEKRQSVAFWCNPISGHATLYWYQQILGQGPKLLIQFQNNGVVDDSQLPKDRFSAERLKGVDSTLKIQPAKLEDSAVYLCASSPQVNYGYTFGSGTRLTVV.

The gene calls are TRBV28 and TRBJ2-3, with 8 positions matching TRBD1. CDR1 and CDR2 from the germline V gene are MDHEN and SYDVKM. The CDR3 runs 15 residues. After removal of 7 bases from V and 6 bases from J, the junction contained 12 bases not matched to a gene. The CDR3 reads CASNTQGAGSDTQYF. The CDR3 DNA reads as TGTGCCAGCAACACTCAGGGGGCGGGATCCGATACGCAGTATTTT.

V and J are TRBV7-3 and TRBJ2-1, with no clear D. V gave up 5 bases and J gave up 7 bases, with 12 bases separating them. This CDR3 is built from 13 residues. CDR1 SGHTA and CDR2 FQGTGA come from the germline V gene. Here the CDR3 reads CASSPTTANEQFF. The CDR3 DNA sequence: TGTGCCAGCAGCCCCACGACTGCGAATGAGCAGTTCTTC.

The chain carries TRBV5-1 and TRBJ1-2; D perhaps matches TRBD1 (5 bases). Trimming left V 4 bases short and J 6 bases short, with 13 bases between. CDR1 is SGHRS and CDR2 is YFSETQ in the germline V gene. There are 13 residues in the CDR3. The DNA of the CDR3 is TGCGCCAGCAGCCAACAGGAAGGGGATGGCTACACCTTC. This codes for CASSQQEGDGYTF. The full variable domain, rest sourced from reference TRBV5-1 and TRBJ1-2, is KAGVTQTPRYLIKTRGQQVTLSCSPISGHRSVSWYQQTPGQGLQFLFEYFSETQRNKGNFPGRFSGRQFSNSRSEMNVSTLELGDSALYLCASSQQEGDGYTFGSGTRLTVV.

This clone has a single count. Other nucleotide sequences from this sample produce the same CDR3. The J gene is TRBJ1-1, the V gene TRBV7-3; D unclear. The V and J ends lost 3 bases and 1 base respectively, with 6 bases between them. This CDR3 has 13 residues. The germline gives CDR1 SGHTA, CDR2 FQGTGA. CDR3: CASSFGENTEAFF. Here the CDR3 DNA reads TGTGCCAGCAGCTTTGGGGAGAACACTGAAGCTTTCTTT.

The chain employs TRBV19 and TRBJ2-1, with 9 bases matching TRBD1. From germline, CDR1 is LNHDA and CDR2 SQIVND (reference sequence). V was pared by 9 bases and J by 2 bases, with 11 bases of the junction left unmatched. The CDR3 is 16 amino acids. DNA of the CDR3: TGTGCCAGCGGCGGTACCGGGACAGGGACCTACAATGAGCAGTTCTTC. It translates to CASGGTGTGTYNEQFF.

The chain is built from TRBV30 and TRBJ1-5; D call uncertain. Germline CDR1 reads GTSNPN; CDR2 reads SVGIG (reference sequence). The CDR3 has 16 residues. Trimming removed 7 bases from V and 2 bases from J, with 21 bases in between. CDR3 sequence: CASRVTGVGGNQPQHF. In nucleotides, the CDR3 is TGTGCCTCCCGCGTAACGGGAGTGGGAGGCAATCAGCCCCAGCATTTT.

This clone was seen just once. This CDR3 reads CASSATGTSNEKLFF. CDR3 bases: TGTGCCAGCAGCGCCACCGGGACATCAAATGAAAAACTGTTTTTT. The V gene is TRBV9, the J gene TRBJ1-4, with a possible D match to TRBD1 (6 bases). This CDR3 is built from 15 residues. The V gene lost 3 bases and the J gene lost 5 bases, with 14 bases spanning the gap. CDR1 is SGDLS, CDR2 YYNGEE, per germline.

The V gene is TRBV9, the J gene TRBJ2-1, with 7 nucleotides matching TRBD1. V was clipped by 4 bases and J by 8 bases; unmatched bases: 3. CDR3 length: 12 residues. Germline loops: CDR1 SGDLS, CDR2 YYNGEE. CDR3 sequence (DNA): TGTGCCAGCAGCCGTGACAGGGATGAGCAGTTCTTC. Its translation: CASSRDRDEQFF.

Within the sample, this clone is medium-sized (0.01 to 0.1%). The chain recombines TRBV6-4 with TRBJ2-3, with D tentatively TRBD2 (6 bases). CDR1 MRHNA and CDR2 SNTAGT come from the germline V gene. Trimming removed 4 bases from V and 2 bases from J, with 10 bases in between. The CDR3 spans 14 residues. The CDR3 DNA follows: TGTGCCAGCAGTGCCGGGGGAATCACAGATACGCAGTATTTT. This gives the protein CASSAGGITDTQYF.

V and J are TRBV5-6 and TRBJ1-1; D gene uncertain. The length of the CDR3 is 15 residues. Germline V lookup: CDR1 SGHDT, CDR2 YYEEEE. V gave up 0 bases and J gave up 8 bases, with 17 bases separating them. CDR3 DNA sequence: TGTGCCAGCAGCTTGGAGACCCCGGGTACTCCCGAAGCTTTCTTT. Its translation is CASSLETPGTPEAFF.